These T cell receptor beta chains were read from a single sample in a study of blood T cell repertoires in COVID-19. Measured with immunoSEQ multiplex PCR; TCRdb has only the in-frame clones, and not every one. The sample has approximately 150,000 clones, 75% to 90% seen once. Sequencing was done on a sample of peripheral blood. The origin of the receptors is a woman aged 55-70 years with active or convalescent COVID-19. CDR3s include the opening cysteine and the closing phenylalanine or tryptophan. The D gene is left open where the match is weak. Size values are once, few and many counts, or a class for expanded clones, and some rows have none.

j_call d_call clone_size v_call cdr3_nt cdr3_aa
TRBJ1-2 TRBD1 - TRBV2 TGTGCCAGCAGTGACAGATACGCAGGGGGCCTCCACTATGGCTACACCTTC CASSDRYAGGLHYGYTF
TRBJ2-3 - - TRBV5-3 TGTGCCAGAAGCTTCCCGCGCGGGGTTGGGGCAGATACGCAGTATTTT CARSFPRGVGADTQYF
TRBJ1-4 TRBD1 - TRBV6-2/TRBV6-3 TGTGCCAGCAGCGGACAGGACCAAACTTTAATCCTGTTTTTT CASSGQDQTLILFF
TRBJ2-2 - - TRBV7-2 TGTGCCAGCAGCACCTCCAGGGGGGAAGCCGGGGAGCTGTTTTTT CASSTSRGEAGELFF
TRBJ1-2 - once TRBV7-2 TGTGCCACCCGAAGCTTTGTGCACTATGGCTACACCTTC CATRSFVHYGYTF
TRBJ1-1 - - TRBV30 TGTGCCTGGGCGACAGGTCCTGGCATGAACACTGAAGCTTTCTTT CAWATGPGMNTEAFF
TRBJ1-2 TRBD1 medium-sized TRBV29-1 TGCAGCGTTGAAGGGACAGGTGGCTACACCTTC CSVEGTGGYTF
TRBJ1-5 TRBD1 few TRBV19 TGTGCCAGTAGTATAGTACAGGGGGGAAAGAGCAATCAGCCCCAGCATTTT CASSIVQGGKSNQPQHF
TRBJ1-2 - - TRBV7-9 TGTGCCAGCAGCTTGCCCTACGGGGGCTACACCTTC CASSLPYGGYTF
TRBJ1-6 - once TRBV5-1 TGCGCCAGCAGCTTGGACGGGAGAGATTCACCCCTCCACTTT CASSLDGRDSPLHF
TRBJ2-5 TRBD2 - TRBV9 TGTGCCAGCAGCGTAGAGGGACTAGCGTATCAAGAGACCCAGTACTTC CASSVEGLAYQETQYF
TRBJ1-5 TRBD1 - TRBV19 TGTGCCAGTACCACAGGGGGCCAGCCCCAGCATTTT CASTTGGQPQHF
TRBJ2-3 TRBD2 - TRBV4-3 TGCGCCAGCAGCCAAAAGTCGGCTAGCGGGGGGAGCACAGATACGCAGTATTTT CASSQKSASGGSTDTQYF
TRBJ2-5 - - TRBV7-2 TGTGCCAGCAGCGCGACTATTGGGGAGACCCAGTACTTC CASSATIGETQYF
TRBJ2-2 - - TRBV6-2/TRBV6-3 TGTGCCAGCAGCCCAGTGGAGGGCGGCACCGGGGAGCTGTTTTTT CASSPVEGGTGELFF
TRBJ2-2 - many TRBV30 TGTGCCTGGGCGGTGGTATTGGCCGGGGAGCTGTTTTTT CAWAVVLAGELFF
TRBJ2-5 - - TRBV7-3 TGTGCCAGCAGCGAGGCAAACGAAGAGACCCAGTACTTC CASSEANEETQYF
TRBJ2-6 - - TRBV2 TGTGCCAGTCAATCTAGCTCTGGGGCCAACGTCCTGACTTTC CASQSSSGANVLTF
TRBJ1-2 - - TRBV6-5 TGTGCCAGCACTACAGGGAAAACCTATGGCTACACCTTC CASTTGKTYGYTF
TRBJ2-1 TRBD2 - TRBV19 TGTGCCAGTCGAGGGGGACTAGCGGGGGACAATGAGCAGTTCTTC CASRGGLAGDNEQFF
TRBJ1-1 - - TRBV2 TGTGCCAGCAGGAACGACAGGAGCGGAAAATCGGCTTTCTTT CASRNDRSGKSAFF
TRBJ2-1 - - TRBV5-4 TGTGCCAGCAGCCCCAGACAGATCTCCTACAATGAGCAGTTCTTC CASSPRQISYNEQFF
TRBJ2-7 - - TRBV4-3 TGCGCCAGCAGCCAAGAGGTCAGCTCCTACGAGCAGTACTTC CASSQEVSSYEQYF
TRBJ1-1 - - TRBV4-3 TGCGCCAGCAGCCAAGATTGGAGGGACACTGAAGCTTTCTTT CASSQDWRDTEAFF
TRBJ1-1 - - TRBV7-2 TGTGCCAGCAGCTTAGGACACCCGAACACTGAAGCTTTCTTT CASSLGHPNTEAFF
TRBJ1-2 TRBD1 few TRBV5-1 TGCGCCAGCAGCGGATCCGGGACAGGGGGCCCCAACTATGGCTACACCTTC CASSGSGTGGPNYGYTF
TRBJ2-5 TRBD2 few TRBV7-2 TGTGCCAGCAGCAGCGGGGTCCGAGAGACCCAGTACTTC CASSSGVRETQYF
TRBJ1-2 - - TRBV4-1 TGCGCCAGCAGCCAAGCATTAGCTAACTATGGCTACACCTTC CASSQALANYGYTF
TRBJ1-6 - - TRBV7-2 TGTGCCAGCAGCTTAGCTGCCAGGTCGGATTCACCCCTCCACTTT CASSLAARSDSPLHF
TRBJ2-3 - - TRBV7-9 TGTGCCAGCAGGGCTACAGGCGTCTCGCAGTATTTT CASRATGVSQYF
TRBJ2-1 TRBD2 - TRBV19 TGTGCCAGTAGTACGGGACTAGCGGGAGGCAATGAGCAGTTCTTC CASSTGLAGGNEQFF
TRBJ2-7 TRBD2 once TRBV6-2/TRBV6-3 TGTGCCAGCAGTCGCGGGGGGGCTTTCTCCTACGAGCAGTACTTC CASSRGGAFSYEQYF
TRBJ1-1 - - TRBV12-5 TGTGCTAGTGGTACCGGGGGGGCTACGACTGAAGCTTTCTTT CASGTGGATTEAFF
TRBJ1-1 - - TRBV7-9 TGTGCCAGCAGCAGCTCAACAGGAATTGGCACTGAAGCTTTCTTT CASSSSTGIGTEAFF
TRBJ1-3 TRBD1 - TRBV9 TGTGCCAGCAGCGCCGGGACAGGGTTCCCTACTGATTTT CASSAGTGFPTDF
TRBJ2-5 TRBD1 - TRBV7-2 TGTGCCAGCAGCCACCCCGGGACAGGGGTAGAGACCCAGTACTTC CASSHPGTGVETQYF
TRBJ2-3 - - TRBV25-1 TGTGCCAGCGCTGCTAGCGTTGCTAGCACAGATACGCAGTATTTT CASAASVASTDTQYF
TRBJ1-5 TRBD1 - TRBV27 TGTGCCAGCAGTTTAGAGGGGGCTGGGGATCAGCCCCAGCATTTT CASSLEGAGDQPQHF
TRBJ1-1 - - TRBV30 TGTGCCTGGAGTGTTGAGGGAGGGACTGAAGCTTTCTTT CAWSVEGGTEAFF
TRBJ1-1 - - TRBV19 TGTGCCAGTACCCCACAGGGCCCGGCTGAAGCTTTCTTT CASTPQGPAEAFF
TRBJ2-7 TRBD1 - TRBV2 TGTGCCAGCGTAAGGCGGGACAGGGCTTACGAGCAGTACTTC CASVRRDRAYEQYF
TRBJ1-3 - - TRBV19 TGTGCCAGTAGACCAGACAGAACTGGAAACACCATATATTTT CASRPDRTGNTIYF
TRBJ1-4 - - TRBV18 TGTGCCAGCCTACGGGGGGGCGCGTGGAATGAAAAACTGTTTTTT CASLRGGAWNEKLFF